One and the same sample provided the 10 T cell receptor beta chains below, sequenced in a study of molecular identifiers for immune sequencing clone quantification (dated by TCRdb to 2017 to 2018). The library was prepared using PCR. TCRdb lists the instrument as NextSeq 500. Through fastp at Q25 and MiXCR, TCRdb rebuilt clones from the public reads, retaining in-frame beta chains. For every CDR3 protein sequence, its rows merge into one entry that carries the most common genes and DNA. This sample is represented by about 500,000 distinct CDR3 sequences; 25% of them were singletons. Clones ranked in the top ten supply about 0.75% of the sample. Sequenced: naive CD8+ T cells from blood, with Jurkat cell RNA spiked in. Taken with the paper, the label for cell subset or site translates to: FACS-sorted CD8+CD4-CCR7+CD45RA+ naive T cells. The receptors here all came from a human donor in good health. Some libraries in this study had Jurkat cell RNA spiked in.

This clonotype has just a few counts. CDR3 nucleotide sequence: TGTGCCAGCAGCTTCGCAGCGGGGGCCAGCCAAGAGACCCAGTACTTC. Translation gives CASSFAAGASQETQYF. The chain uses TRBV7-2 and TRBJ2-5; 8 nucleotides line up with TRBD2. The germline CDR1 and CDR2 sequences are SGHTA and FQGNSA. The J segment lost 1 base and the V segment lost 3 bases, leaving 7 bases of the junction unmatched. The CDR3 sequence is 16 residues long.

This clonotype was counted only a few times. V usage is TRBV5-1 and J usage is TRBJ2-7; possible D gene TRBD1, 5 bases. CDR3 size: 14 residues. Germline CDR1 reads SGHRS; CDR2 reads YFSETQ. Deletions cut 1 base from V and 7 bases from J, with 15 bases between. The CDR3 DNA follows: TGCGCCAGCAGCTTGTACCCAGGGCCGGAGGAGCAGTACTTC. Translation: CASSLYPGPEEQYF.

The chain has TRBV19 and TRBJ2-2; no firm D call. CDR3 size: 13 residues. CDR1 LNHDA and CDR2 SQIVND come from the germline V gene (reference sequence). V lost 2 bases to trimming and J lost 6 bases, with 7 bases between them. CDR3 DNA sequence: TGTGCCAGTAGTATAAATGGGGCCGGGGAGCTGTTTTTT. This sequence encodes CASSINGAGELFF.

This clonotype has a handful of counts. This rearrangement joins TRBV5-4 to TRBJ2-5; TRBD2 aligns across 11 bases. This CDR3 is 16 amino acids long. The germline CDR1 and CDR2 sequences are SGHNT and YYREEE (reference sequence). After removal of 4 bases from V and 1 base from J, the junction contained 6 bases not matched to a gene. The CDR3 DNA is TGTGCCAGCAGCGAGACCGGACTAGCGGGCCAAGAGACCCAGTACTTC. This translates into CASSETGLAGQETQYF.

This clonotype was observed a few times. The chain links TRBV2 to TRBJ2-7, with D perhaps matching TRBD2 (5 bases). V shed 8 bases and J shed 5 bases, with 16 bases lying between them. The CDR3 is 13 residues long. Per the germline V gene, CDR1 is SNHLY and CDR2 is FYNNEI. The CDR3 DNA follows: TGTGCCAGCTTATTCTTACTAGAGAACGAGCAGTACTTC. Residues: CASLFLLENEQYF.

Details on this clonotype: Being one base from a much bigger clone, this may be a read error. The gene calls are TRBV29-1 and TRBJ2-7; D might be TRBD2 (6 bases). CDR3 length: 14 amino acids. Trimming removed 1 base from V and 6 bases from J, with 16 bases in between. In germline, CDR1 is SQVTM, CDR2 ANQGSEA. The CDR3 region has the DNA TGCAGCGTTGAAGCTACGGAGGGCCCGAGCGAGCAGTACTTC. Translating it yields CSVEATEGPSEQYF.

This clonotype has more than one count but fewer than ten. The chain employs TRBV4-1 and TRBJ2-7; D call uncertain. V lost 1 base to trimming and J lost 0 bases, with 13 bases between them. The CDR3 has 16 residues. Germline V gene data show CDR1 as MGHRA and CDR2 as YSYEKL. This chain's CDR3 is CASSQGLSGSSYEQYF. CDR3 nucleotide sequence: TGCGCCAGCAGCCAAGGCCTCTCGGGCAGCTCCTACGAGCAGTACTTC.

For this clonotype: Just one base apart from a much larger clone, this may be a read error. J is TRBJ1-4 and V is TRBV5-4, with a possible D match to TRBD1 (6 bases). Germline values: CDR1 SGHNT, CDR2 YYREEE (reference sequence). The CDR3 is made up of 15 amino acids. The CDR3 reads CASSLWTESNEKLLF. The CDR3 nucleotides read TGTGCCAGCAGCTTATGGACAGAGTCTAATGAAAAACTGCTTTTT.

The chain combines TRBV12-5 with TRBJ2-7; TRBD1 might be the D (6 bases). Trimming left V 7 bases short and J 6 bases short, with 16 bases between. The CDR3 is 13 amino acids. From germline, CDR1 is LGHNT and CDR2 FRNRAP. In DNA, the CDR3 is TGTGCTAGTGCCCCCCCTTTGGGGGCCGAGCAGTACTTC. It encodes CASAPPLGAEQYF. Full variable domain (missing parts from reference TRBV12-5 and TRBJ2-7): DARVTQTPRHKVTEMGQEVTMRCQPILGHNTVFWYRQTMMQGLELLAYFRNRAPLDDSGMPKDRFSAEMPDATLATLKIQPSEPRDSAVYFCASAPPLGAEQYFGPGTRLTVT.

This clonotype was picked up many times. The chain employs TRBV7-9 and TRBJ2-7; D gene unclear. The CDR3 consists of 14 residues. V lost 5 bases, J lost 1 base, and 12 bases lay in between. Germline lookup yields CDR1 SEHNR and CDR2 FQNEAQ (reference sequence). The CDR3 nucleotides read TGTGCCAGCAGCCCGTCCCACCCATCCTACGAGCAGTACTTC. Amino acids: CASSPSHPSYEQYF. The entire variable domain, with the rest obtained from reference TRBV7-9 and TRBJ2-7, is as follows: DTGVSQNPRHKITKRGQNVTFRCDPISEHNRLYWYRQTLGQGPEFLTYFQNEAQLEKSRLLSDRFSAERPKGSFSTLEIQRTEQGDSAMYLCASSPSHPSYEQYFGPGTRLTVT.